Below are 20 T cell receptor beta chains sequenced from a single sample in a study of shared clonotypes between healthy human individuals. Some clones are missing from TCRdb's copy, which holds only in-frame ones; the method was immunoSEQ multiplex PCR. The table shows 2,500,000 or so clones, with about nine tenths occurring only once. The sample was naive CD4+ T cells from PBMCs. Sample subset: CD45RA+ positively selected. The source of these receptors is a man aged 18 to 30 in good health. Some clones in this sample may be carry-over from other donors' samples.

The rearrangement joins TRBV7-8 to TRBJ2-1; TRBD2 agrees at 13 bases. Germline lookup yields CDR1 SGHVS and CDR2 FQNEAQ. After removal of 3 bases from V and 5 bases from J, the junction contained 7 bases not matched to a gene. The CDR3 is made up of 17 amino acids. The CDR3 protein is CASSFRTSGSIDNEQFF. Written as DNA, the CDR3 is TGTGCCAGCAGCTTTCGGACTAGCGGGAGTATAGACAATGAGCAGTTCTTC.

On this clone itself: Within the sample, other DNA sequences also encode this same CDR3. J is TRBJ1-5 and V is TRBV18, with D possibly TRBD1 on 5 matching bases. Germline-derived CDR1 and CDR2 are KGHSH and LQKENI. Between the trimmed V and J ends, which lost 2 bases and 4 bases, there was a span of 6 bases. The CDR3 loop spans 13 amino acids. The CDR3 nucleotides are TGTGCCAGCTCACCAGGGGGGAATCAGCCCCAGCATTTT. Amino acids: CASSPGGNQPQHF.

The V gene is TRBV12-1, the J gene TRBJ2-1; the table gives TRBD2 as D, unverified against the DNA. TRBV12-1 is recorded as a pseudogene. The CDR3 contains 14 residues. CDR3 bases: TGTGCCAGCACACTTCTAGCGGATCACAATGAGCAGTTCTTC. This encodes CASTLLADHNEQFF.

For the CDR3, the DNA is TGTGCCATCAGTGAGGCTAGCGGGAGGGGCACAGATACGCAGTATTTT. Amino acid sequence: CAISEASGRGTDTQYF. The V and J genes are TRBV10-3 and TRBJ2-3, with 12 bases matching TRBD2. CDR1 ENHRY and CDR2 SYGVKD come from the germline V gene. This CDR3 contains 16 residues. The J segment lost 1 base and the V segment lost 2 bases, leaving 1 base of the junction unmatched.

This chain connects TRBV28 to TRBJ2-1; D may match TRBD1 or TRBD2 (5 bases each). Germline values: CDR1 MDHEN, CDR2 SYDVKM. This CDR3 is built from 11 residues. The V gene lost 6 bases and the J gene lost 15 bases, with 15 bases spanning the gap. Written as DNA, the CDR3 is TGTGCCAGCAGGAACCGGGACCCCTTGTTCTTC. It yields the protein CASRNRDPLFF.

The genes are TRBV6-1 and TRBJ2-1, with D maybe TRBD2 (6 bases). Trimming took off 4 bases at V and 0 bases at J, with 19 bases between the two ends. The CDR3 extends over 18 amino acids. The germline CDR1 and CDR2 sequences are MNHNS and SASEGT. CDR3 amino acids: CASSVLSGALSSYNEQFF. The CDR3 bases are TGTGCCAGCAGTGTCCTTAGCGGAGCCCTCAGCTCCTACAATGAGCAGTTCTTC.

The chain carries TRBV18 and TRBJ1-2; D unclear. The V and J ends lost 2 bases and 2 bases respectively, with 15 bases between them. The CDR3 is made up of 16 amino acids. CDR1 is KGHSH, CDR2 LQKENI, per germline. The CDR3 sequence: CASSPARAGRNYGYTF. CDR3 nucleotides: TGTGCCAGCTCACCAGCAAGGGCGGGAAGGAACTATGGCTACACCTTC. The full variable domain, with the rest looked up from reference TRBV18 and TRBJ1-2, is NAGVMQNPRHLVRRRGQEARLRCSPMKGHSHVYWYRQLPEEGLKFMVYLQKENIIDESGMPKERFSAEFPKEGPSILRIQQVVRGDSAAYFCASSPARAGRNYGYTFGSGTRLTVV.

V and J are TRBV18 and TRBJ2-1; D might be TRBD2 (5 bases). This CDR3 spans 16 amino acids. In germline, CDR1 is KGHSH, CDR2 LQKENI. V shed 1 base and J shed 0 bases, with 10 bases lying between them. The CDR3 DNA reads TGTGCCAGCTCACCACGGCGGGCGGGCTCCTACAATGAGCAGTTCTTC. The encoded protein is CASSPRRAGSYNEQFF.

The CDR3 DNA reads TGTGCCAGCTCAATGAAGCGGATGAACACTGAAGCTTTCTTT. Protein sequence: CASSMKRMNTEAFF. The chain has TRBV6-6 and TRBJ1-1; D is unclear. Trimming pared 8 bases from V and 0 bases from J, leaving 13 bases between. CDR1 and CDR2 from the germline V gene are MNHNY and SVGAGI (reference sequence). This CDR3 region has 14 residues.

V usage is TRBV18 and J usage is TRBJ2-3; D perhaps matches TRBD2 (5 bases). Germline CDR1 reads KGHSH; CDR2 reads LQKENI. The V and J ends lost 6 bases and 5 bases respectively, with 12 bases between them. The CDR3 has 13 residues. The CDR3 sequence: CASSLREGDTQYF. CDR3 DNA sequence: TGTGCCAGCTCCCTTCGCGAGGGAGATACGCAGTATTTT.

This chain joins TRBV7-8 and TRBJ2-7, with 7 bases matching TRBD2. V was clipped by 5 bases and J by 3 bases; unmatched bases: 13. Per germline, CDR1 SGHVS and CDR2 FQNEAQ. This CDR3 contains 16 residues. CDR3 amino acids: CASSPRGTLGSYEQYF. CDR3 sequence (DNA): TGTGCCAGCAGCCCGCGGGGGACGCTTGGAAGCTACGAGCAGTACTTC.

The gene calls are TRBV18 and TRBJ1-3; 7 nucleotides line up with TRBD1. Germline CDR1 KGHSH, CDR2 LQKENI. This CDR3 is built from 16 residues. With V trimmed by 6 bases and J by 0 bases, 8 bases remained unmatched. CDR3 sequence reads: CASSPRGQSSGNTIYF. DNA of the CDR3: TGTGCCAGCTCTCCTAGGGGACAGAGCTCTGGAAACACCATATATTTT.

V gene TRBV2 combines with J gene TRBJ2-2; D remains unclear. Trimming took 7 bases from V and 4 from J, leaving 10 bases between them. The germline V gene has CDR1 SNHLY and CDR2 FYNNEI. The CDR3 runs to 13 residues. The CDR3 loop is CASKNSGTGELFF. The CDR3 bases are TGTGCCAGCAAAAACTCGGGCACCGGGGAGCTGTTTTTT.

The chain is built from TRBV7-9 and TRBJ2-3; no clear D. The CDR3 has 15 amino acids. CDR1 SEHNR and CDR2 FQNEAQ come from the germline V gene (reference sequence). V was pared by 1 base and J by 2 bases, with 10 bases between. This CDR3 reads CASSLDLQPTDTQYF. In nucleotides, the CDR3 is TGTGCCAGCAGCTTAGATTTACAGCCCACAGATACGCAGTATTTT.

The chain couples TRBV30 to TRBJ2-7; TRBD2 aligns across 14 bases. The CDR3 runs to 15 residues. J gave up 5 bases and V 5 bases, and 8 bases lay outside the gene matches. Germline CDR1 and CDR2: GTSNPN and SVGIG (reference sequence). Written as DNA, the CDR3 is TGTGCCTGGGAAAAGGGACTAGCGGGAGTCGACGAGCAGTACTTC. It specifies CAWEKGLAGVDEQYF.

A single count supports this clone. The chain recombines TRBV7-2 with TRBJ1-2; D unclear. Looked up from germline, CDR1 is SGHTA and CDR2 is FQGNSA. The CDR3 is 12 amino acids. V lost 4 bases and J lost 5, with 8 bases in between. The CDR3 DNA reads as TGTGCCAGCAGCTCGATGACGTATGGCTACACCTTC. Translated, it gives CASSSMTYGYTF.

This rearrangement joins TRBV4-3 to TRBJ1-1, with TRBD1 as a possible D gene (5 bases). CDR1 is LGHNA and CDR2 is YSLEER in the germline V gene. The V end was cut by 3 bases, the J end by 0 bases, with 8 bases between. The CDR3 totals 14 residues. DNA for the CDR3: TGCGCCAGCAGCCATGACAGCCTGAACACTGAAGCTTTCTTT. Translating gives CASSHDSLNTEAFF.

The rearrangement joins TRBV2 to TRBJ2-6; D may be TRBD2 (5 bases). The V and J ends lost 3 bases and 0 bases respectively, with 18 bases between them. Germline loops: CDR1 SNHLY, CDR2 FYNNEI. This CDR3 has 19 residues. Here the CDR3 reads CASSERAWVGSSGANVLTF. The CDR3 DNA reads TGTGCCAGCAGTGAGAGGGCTTGGGTGGGGAGCTCTGGGGCCAACGTCCTGACTTTC.

This rearrangement joins TRBV5-1 to TRBJ2-7; D perhaps matches TRBD1 (6 bases). The CDR3 spans 15 residues. CDR1 and CDR2 (germline): SGHRS, YFSETQ. Trimming left V 0 bases short and J 3 bases short, with 13 bases between. The CDR3 DNA is TGCGCCAGCAGCTTGGGGGGGCGGTGGAACTACGAGCAGTACTTC. Its protein is CASSLGGRWNYEQYF. The entire variable domain, with the rest obtained from reference TRBV5-1 and TRBJ2-7, is as follows: KAGVTQTPRYLIKTRGQQVTLSCSPISGHRSVSWYQQTPGQGLQFLFEYFSETQRNKGNFPGRFSGRQFSNSRSEMNVSTLELGDSALYLCASSLGGRWNYEQYFGPGTRLTVT.

The J gene is TRBJ2-1, the V gene TRBV29-1, with 9 bases identical to TRBD1. V dropped 4 bases and J dropped 3; count of bases not matched to a gene: 7. The germline V gene encodes CDR1 SQVTM and CDR2 ANQGSEA. This CDR3 has 15 amino acids. The CDR3 region has the DNA TGCAGCGTTGGAGGCGGGACAGGGTTCTACAATGAGCAGTTCTTC. Its translation: CSVGGGTGFYNEQFF.